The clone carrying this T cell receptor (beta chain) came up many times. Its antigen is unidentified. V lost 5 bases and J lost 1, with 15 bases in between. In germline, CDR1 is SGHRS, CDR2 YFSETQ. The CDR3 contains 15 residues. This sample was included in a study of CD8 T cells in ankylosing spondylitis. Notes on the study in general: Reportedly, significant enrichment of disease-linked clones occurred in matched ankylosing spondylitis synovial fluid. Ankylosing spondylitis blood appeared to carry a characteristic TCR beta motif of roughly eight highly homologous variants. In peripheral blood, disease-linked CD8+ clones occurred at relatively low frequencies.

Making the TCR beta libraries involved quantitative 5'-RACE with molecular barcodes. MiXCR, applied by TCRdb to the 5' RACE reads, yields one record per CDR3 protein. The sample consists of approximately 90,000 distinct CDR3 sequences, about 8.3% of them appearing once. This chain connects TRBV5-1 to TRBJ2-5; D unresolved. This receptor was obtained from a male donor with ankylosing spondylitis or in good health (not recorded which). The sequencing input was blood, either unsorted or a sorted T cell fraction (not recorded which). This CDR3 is CASSIQPDVQETQYF. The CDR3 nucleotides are TGCGCCAGCAGTATACAGCCCGACGTCCAAGAGACCCAGTACTTC. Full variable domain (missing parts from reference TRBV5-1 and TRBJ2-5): KAGVTQTPRYLIKTRGQQVTLSCSPISGHRSVSWYQQTPGQGLQFLFEYFSETQRNKGNFPGRFSGRQFSNSRSEMNVSTLELGDSALYLCASSIQPDVQETQYFGPGTRLLVL.